This paragraph covers one TCR beta chain sequence. Its antigen is unidentified. Assay used: immunoSEQ multiplex PCR; TCRdb lists only in-frame clones, some missing. The sample carries roughly 8,500 clones, approximately 89% recorded once. This sample is part of a study of T cells after posttransplantation cyclophosphamide. On the day of bone marrow donation, the related graft donor provided peripheral blood. Germline CDR1 reads LNHNV; CDR2 reads YYDKDF (reference sequence). The length of the CDR3 is 17 residues. Trimming took 0 bases from V and 2 from J, leaving 16 bases between them. Study-wide findings and caveats: Recipient CMV seropositivity and CMV reactivation strongly tracked TRB clonality. Blood and skin or GI T cell repertoires showed limited TRB overlap. Donor CD8+ memory clones often dominated recipient blood repertoires at later times.

This TCR was sampled from a woman in her sixties or seventies in good health, CMV-negative, and a related stem cell transplant donor. Input material: memory CD4+ T cells sorted from PBMCs. This rearrangement joins TRBV15 to TRBJ2-5, with a tentative D call TRBD2 (5 bases). The CDR3 here is CATSRDRGGTGQETQYF. The CDR3 DNA sequence: TGTGCCACCAGCAGAGATCGAGGAGGAACCGGGCAAGAGACCCAGTACTTC. Supplemented by reference TRBV15 and TRBJ2-5, the full variable domain reads DAMVIQNPRYQVTQFGKPVTLSCSQTLNHNVMYWYQQKSSQAPKLLFHYYDKDFNNEADTPDNFQSRRPNTSFCFLDIRSPGLGDTAMYLCATSRDRGGTGQETQYFGPGTRLLVL.